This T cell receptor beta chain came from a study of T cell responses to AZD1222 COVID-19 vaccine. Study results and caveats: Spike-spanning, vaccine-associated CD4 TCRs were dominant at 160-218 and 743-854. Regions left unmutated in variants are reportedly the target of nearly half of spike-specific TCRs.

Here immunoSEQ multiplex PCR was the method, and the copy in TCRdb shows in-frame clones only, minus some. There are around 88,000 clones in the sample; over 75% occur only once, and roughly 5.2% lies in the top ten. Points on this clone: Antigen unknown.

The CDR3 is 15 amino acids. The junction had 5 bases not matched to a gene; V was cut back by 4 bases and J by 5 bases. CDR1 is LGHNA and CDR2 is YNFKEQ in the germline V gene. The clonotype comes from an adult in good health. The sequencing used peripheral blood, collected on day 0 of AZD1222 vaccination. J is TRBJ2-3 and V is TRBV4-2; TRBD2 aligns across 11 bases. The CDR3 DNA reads TGTGCCAGCAGCCCACTAGCGGGAGCGGTAGATACGCAGTATTTT. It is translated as CASSPLAGAVDTQYF.